The rows below give T cell receptor beta chains drawn from one sample of a study of regulatory T cells in long-lasting Graves disease. Via MiXCR, TCRdb re-called the multiplex PCR reads, giving one row per CDR3 protein. The data show 420,000 or so distinct CDR3 sequences, with roughly 17% seen just once and roughly 23% held by the top ten. These data also formed part of another study, on T cells in Graves' hyperthyroidism and ophthalmopathy.

The material sequenced was peripheral blood mononuclear cells (PBMCs), taken at new diagnosis, from a patient treated with antithyroid drugs. The receptors come from a woman younger than 35 with Graves disease. The CDR3 runs from the conserved cysteine through the conserved F or W. Fields, in order: D gene, clone size, J gene, V gene, CDR3 DNA, CDR3 protein. A D gene is named only where the DNA matches it firmly. Clone size is stated in some rows and not others, as once, few, many or a class when expanded.

d_call: NA; clone_size: NA; j_call: TRBJ2-1; v_call: TRBV5-6; cdr3_nt: TGTGCCAGCACCTCACTCGGCTCCTACAATGAGCAGTTCTTC; cdr3_aa: CASTSLGSYNEQFF
d_call: NA; clone_size: many; j_call: TRBJ2-7; v_call: TRBV27; cdr3_nt: TGTGCCAGCAGTTTACGGGGTGGGAACTACGAGCAGTACTTC; cdr3_aa: CASSLRGGNYEQYF
d_call: NA; clone_size: many; j_call: TRBJ1-1; v_call: TRBV7-9; cdr3_nt: TGTGCCAGCAGCTCGGGCTGGGGGCGAGAAACTGAAGCTTTCTTT; cdr3_aa: CASSSGWGRETEAFF
d_call: TRBD2; clone_size: many; j_call: TRBJ2-1; v_call: TRBV7-2; cdr3_nt: TGTGCCAGCAGCATACTAGCGGGACCCAACAATGAGCAGTTCTTC; cdr3_aa: CASSILAGPNNEQFF
d_call: NA; clone_size: NA; j_call: TRBJ2-2; v_call: TRBV5-1; cdr3_nt: TGTGCCAGCAGTCCTAGCGCCGGGGAGCTGTTTTTT; cdr3_aa: CASSPSAGELFF
d_call: NA; clone_size: many; j_call: TRBJ2-5; v_call: TRBV6-1; cdr3_nt: TGTGCCAGCAGCTCTCTTGGAGCAGAGACCCAGTACTTC; cdr3_aa: CASSSLGAETQYF
d_call: TRBD1; clone_size: NA; j_call: TRBJ1-2; v_call: TRBV7-2; cdr3_nt: TGTGCCAGCAGCGTAAGACAGGGGGCCTATGGCTACACCTTC; cdr3_aa: CASSVRQGAYGYTF
d_call: NA; clone_size: many; j_call: TRBJ1-1; v_call: TRBV9; cdr3_nt: TGTGCCAGCAGCGTGGAGGGTGGCGACACTGAAGCTTTCTTT; cdr3_aa: CASSVEGGDTEAFF
d_call: NA; clone_size: few; j_call: TRBJ1-4; v_call: TRBV18; cdr3_nt: TGTGCCAGCTCTGACAGTGCAACTAATGAAAAACTGTTTTTT; cdr3_aa: CASSDSATNEKLFF
d_call: NA; clone_size: few; j_call: TRBJ2-7; v_call: TRBV6-5; cdr3_nt: TGTGCCAGCAGTTACTCGGGGGGCCTCGTCTACGAGCAGTACTTC; cdr3_aa: CASSYSGGLVYEQYF
d_call: TRBD2; clone_size: many; j_call: TRBJ2-3; v_call: TRBV28; cdr3_nt: TGTGCCAGCAGAGGGACTAGCGGGAGTTCAGATACGCAGTATTTT; cdr3_aa: CASRGTSGSSDTQYF
d_call: NA; clone_size: once; j_call: TRBJ2-5; v_call: TRBV29-1; cdr3_nt: TGCAGCGTTATTTACAGGCAAGGGGAGACCCAGTACTTC; cdr3_aa: CSVIYRQGETQYF
d_call: NA; clone_size: many; j_call: TRBJ2-3; v_call: TRBV27; cdr3_nt: TGTGCCAGCAGTAACAACAGGGTTCGCCCAAAAACAGATACGCAGTATTTT; cdr3_aa: CASSNNRVRPKTDTQYF
d_call: TRBD1; clone_size: few; j_call: TRBJ2-2; v_call: TRBV27; cdr3_nt: TGTGCCAGCAGTTGGGACAGGACGAACACCGGGGAGCTGTTTTTT; cdr3_aa: CASSWDRTNTGELFF
d_call: NA; clone_size: few; j_call: TRBJ2-1; v_call: TRBV5-1; cdr3_nt: TGCGCCAGCAGCTCGGAGGGGGGTGAGCAGTTCTTC; cdr3_aa: CASSSEGGEQFF